These T cell receptor beta chains were read from a single sample in a study of breast tumors, draining lymph nodes, adjacent tissues. TCRdb fed the multiplex PCR reads into MiXCR, producing one record per CDR3 protein. The repertoire has some 140,000 distinct CDR3 sequences, approximately 20% of them found once; the top ten carry roughly 2.7%. What was sequenced was axillary lymph node tissue. The receptors derive from a female donor with breast cancer. Some clones in this sample may be carry-over from other donors' samples. CDR3s include the opening cysteine and the closing phenylalanine or tryptophan. The order of the fields is clone size, J gene, D gene, V gene, CDR3 protein, CDR3 DNA. The D gene is left open where the match is weak. Rows may omit the clone size; those that give it use once, few, many or a size class.

many TRBJ2-5 TRBD2 TRBV11-1 CASSFGGSGKETQYF TGTGCCAGCAGCTTTGGCGGGAGCGGGAAAGAGACCCAGTACTTC
many TRBJ1-6 . TRBV7-2 CASSLAGAGDNSPLHF TGTGCCAGCAGCTTAGCAGGGGCCGGGGATAATTCACCCCTCCACTTT
many TRBJ2-7 . TRBV20-1 CSARDAYEQYF TGCAGTGCTAGAGACGCCTACGAGCAGTACTTC
many TRBJ2-7 TRBD2 TRBV5-1 CASSLGLAGSSYEQYF TGCGCCAGCAGCTTGGGGCTAGCGGGGAGCTCCTACGAGCAGTACTTC
many TRBJ1-5 TRBD1 TRBV5-1 CASSLAGTGNQPQHF TGCGCCAGCAGCTTGGCGGGGACAGGGAATCAGCCCCAGCATTTT
many TRBJ2-5 TRBD2 TRBV29-1 CSVEGLAGIGETQYF TGCAGCGTTGAAGGACTAGCGGGGATAGGGGAGACCCAGTACTTC
many TRBJ1-6 TRBD1 TRBV7-2 CASSLGGGSSYNSPLHF TGTGCCAGCAGCTTAGGAGGGGGCAGCTCCTATAATTCACCCCTCCACTTT
many TRBJ2-1 TRBD2 TRBV20-1 CSARALAGGSSYNEQFF TGCAGTGCCAGGGCCCTAGCGGGAGGGAGCTCCTACAATGAGCAGTTCTTC
many TRBJ2-7 TRBD1 TRBV30 CAWRRQGLAYEQYF TGTGCCTGGAGAAGACAGGGGTTAGCCTACGAGCAGTACTTC
few TRBJ2-2 TRBD1 TRBV28 CASSQQGAVIGGELFF TGTGCCAGCAGTCAACAGGGGGCGGTAATCGGCGGGGAGCTGTTTTTT
many TRBJ2-5 . TRBV20-1 CSARPEETQYF TGCAGTGCTAGACCAGAAGAGACCCAGTACTTC
many TRBJ2-2 . TRBV10-3 CATGDTGELFF TGTGCCACAGGGGACACCGGGGAGCTGTTTTTT
many TRBJ2-5 . TRBV12-3/TRBV12-4 CASSPTKPETQYF TGTGCCAGCAGCCCCACTAAGCCAGAGACCCAGTACTTC
many TRBJ2-3 . TRBV24-1 CATSDRGGTDTQYF TGTGCCACCAGTGATAGGGGAGGCACAGATACGCAGTATTTT
many TRBJ2-7 TRBD1 TRBV10-1 CASSPGTGSQYF TGCGCCAGCAGCCCCGGGACAGGGTCGCAGTACTTC
many TRBJ2-3 . TRBV7-9 CASSSHLDTQYF TGTGCCAGCAGCTCCCACTTAGATACGCAGTATTTT
few TRBJ2-2 . TRBV5-8 CASSLRDSAGELFF TGTGCCAGCAGCTTAAGGGACTCCGCCGGGGAGCTGTTTTTT
many TRBJ2-7 . TRBV13 CASSATRQTYEQYF TGTGCCAGCAGCGCGACCCGACAGACCTACGAGCAGTACTTC
few TRBJ2-4 . TRBV11-3 CASSLDQQNIQYF TGTGCCAGCAGCTTAGATCAGCAAAACATTCAGTACTTC
. TRBJ2-2 . TRBV19 CASSQGSGELFF TGTGCCAGTAGTCAGGGATCCGGGGAGCTGTTTTTT
many TRBJ2-2 . TRBV5-1 CASSFQGGSGELFF TGCGCCAGCAGCTTCCAAGGGGGGTCCGGGGAGCTGTTTTTT
. TRBJ1-5 . TRBV29-1 CSVGTGLPNQPQHF TGCAGCGTTGGAACAGGGCTCCCCAATCAGCCCCAGCATTTT
many TRBJ2-1 TRBD2 TRBV24-1 CATSDLASGRAGEQFF TGTGCCACCAGTGATTTGGCCAGCGGGAGGGCCGGGGAGCAGTTCTTC
many TRBJ2-5 . TRBV19 CASRQTGTYQETQYF TGTGCCAGTAGGCAGACAGGAACGTACCAAGAGACCCAGTACTTC
many TRBJ1-4 TRBD1 TRBV5-4 CASSSGTVNEKLFF TGTGCCAGCAGCTCCGGGACAGTTAATGAAAAACTGTTTTTT
many TRBJ2-2 TRBD2 TRBV3-1 CASSYGLAGGPGELFF TGTGCCAGCAGCTACGGGCTAGCGGGAGGGCCCGGGGAGCTGTTTTTT
. TRBJ2-5 . TRBV18 CASSPNRDPAQYF TGTGCCAGCTCACCAAACCGGGACCCGGCCCAGTACTTC
many TRBJ2-2 TRBD2 TRBV7-8 CASSFRLAGATGELFF TGTGCCAGCAGCTTTAGGTTAGCGGGAGCGACCGGGGAGCTGTTTTTT
many TRBJ2-3 . TRBV5-1 CASSPTSSSTDTQYF TGCGCCAGCAGCCCTACATCATCTAGCACAGATACGCAGTATTTT
few TRBJ2-5 TRBD1 TRBV12-3/TRBV12-4 CASRGPGQRPQETQYF TGTGCCAGCAGGGGTCCGGGACAGCGACCGCAAGAGACCCAGTACTTC
many TRBJ2-7 . TRBV6-1 CASRRGTDPYEQYF TGTGCCAGCAGGCGGGGGACAGATCCCTACGAGCAGTACTTC
. TRBJ1-5 TRBD1 TRBV19 CASSIGTGTGIIGNQPQHF TGTGCCAGTAGTATAGGGACCGGGACAGGGATTATTGGCAATCAGCCCCAGCATTTT
many TRBJ2-1 . TRBV6-5 CASSYEAPGEQFF TGTGCCAGCAGTTACGAGGCGCCAGGGGAGCAGTTCTTC
. TRBJ2-3 . TRBV28 CASSLSGLFTDTQYF TGTGCCAGCAGTTTATCCGGACTTTTCACAGATACGCAGTATTTT
many TRBJ2-7 . TRBV20-1 CSARVGGLRRYEQYF TGCAGTGCTAGGGTAGGGGGTCTGAGGAGGTACGAGCAGTACTTC
many TRBJ2-5 TRBD2 TRBV20-1 CSASSASGRGQETQYF TGCAGTGCTAGTTCGGCTAGCGGGAGAGGGCAAGAGACCCAGTACTTC
few TRBJ2-2 TRBD2 TRBV29-1 CSAAGLAGLDTGELFF TGCAGCGCCGCCGGATTAGCGGGCCTGGACACCGGGGAGCTGTTTTTT
few TRBJ2-5 TRBD2 TRBV19 CASSKGPLGLAGPQETQYF TGTGCCAGTAGTAAGGGACCTCTGGGACTAGCGGGACCCCAAGAGACCCAGTACTTC
many TRBJ1-5 . TRBV7-9 CASSLETNQPQHF TGTGCCAGCAGCTTAGAGACTAATCAGCCCCAGCATTTT
. TRBJ2-1 TRBD2 TRBV6-5 CASSPGTSGVNEQFF TGTGCCAGCAGCCCCGGGACTAGCGGGGTCAATGAGCAGTTCTTC
. TRBJ2-2 . TRBV19 CASSSPWNTGELFF TGTGCCAGTAGTTCCCCGTGGAACACCGGGGAGCTGTTTTTT
many TRBJ2-5 . TRBV7-9 CASSLAGVRETQYF TGTGCCAGCAGCTTAGCGGGGGTTCGGGAGACCCAGTACTTC
many TRBJ2-7 TRBD2 TRBV19 CASSTASGSAYEQYF TGTGCCAGTAGTACGGCTAGCGGGAGTGCCTACGAGCAGTACTTC
few TRBJ2-6 . TRBV6-6 CASSYRIRHLSGANVLTF TGTGCCAGCAGTTACCGGATCAGGCACCTCTCTGGGGCCAACGTCCTGACTTTC